The TCR beta chain under discussion was sequenced for a study of blood T cell repertoires in COVID-19. Study at large: The samples span acute and convalescent COVID-19 from the United States, Italy and Spain. From T cells, B-cell-depleted T cells, or PBMCs came the material, which was cDNA or gDNA.

In the original processing: Scientists estimated how many nucleated cells there were by amplifying reference gene primers. Sequenced by immunoSEQ multiplex PCR; TCRdb stores in-frame clones only, minus some. V and J calls and clone size are copied from that table; D and trimming were computed from the DNA. The table shows roughly 120,000 clones, with roughly 90% occurring only once. The Seattle site enrolled patients during active infection and followed them longitudinally. This CDR3 has 13 amino acids. Germline V CDR1 and CDR2: MRHNA, SNTAGT. The ends were cut back, 3 bases at V and 0 bases at J, with 5 bases in the middle.

The sequencing input was peripheral blood. V and J are TRBV6-4 and TRBJ1-2; no clear D gene. The clonotype was recovered from a man aged 50-59 years with COVID-19, enrolled during active disease. The CDR3 here is CASSESTNYGYTF. CDR3 DNA: TGTGCCAGCAGTGAGAGCACTAACTATGGCTACACCTTC.